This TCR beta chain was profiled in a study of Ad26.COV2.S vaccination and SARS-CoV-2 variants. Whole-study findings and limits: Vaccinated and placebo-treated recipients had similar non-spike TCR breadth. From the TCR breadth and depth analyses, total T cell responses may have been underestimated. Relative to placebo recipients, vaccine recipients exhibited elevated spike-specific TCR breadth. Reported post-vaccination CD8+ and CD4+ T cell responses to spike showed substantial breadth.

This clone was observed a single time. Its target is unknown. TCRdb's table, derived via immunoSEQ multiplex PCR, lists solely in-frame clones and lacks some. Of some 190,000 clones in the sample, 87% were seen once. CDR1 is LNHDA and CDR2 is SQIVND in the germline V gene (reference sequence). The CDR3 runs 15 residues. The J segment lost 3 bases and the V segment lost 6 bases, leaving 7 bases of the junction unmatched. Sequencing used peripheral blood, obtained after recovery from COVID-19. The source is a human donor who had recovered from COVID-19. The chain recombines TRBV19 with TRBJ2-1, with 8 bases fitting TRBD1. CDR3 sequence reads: CASSSGTGFYNEQFF. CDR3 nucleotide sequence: TGTGCCAGTAGCTCCGGGACAGGATTCTACAATGAGCAGTTCTTC. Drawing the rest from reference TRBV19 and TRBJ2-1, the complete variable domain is DGGITQSPKYLFRKEGQNVTLSCEQNLNHDAMYWYRQDPGQGLRLIYYSQIVNDFQKGDIAEGYSVSREKKESFPLTVTSAQKNPTAFYLCASSSGTGFYNEQFFGPGTRLTVL.